The clone carrying this TCR beta chain was seen at least ten times. Its antigen is not identified. TCRdb re-analysed the reads in MiXCR, keeping a single row per CDR3 protein. The repertoire holds 200,000 to 250,000 distinct CDR3 sequences, with roughly 12% as singletons. The sample comes from a study of T cell repertoires in cytomegalovirus infection. Study in general: Evidence of both CMV infection and a matching HLA type came from public TCR beta signatures. General study points: CMV-specific TCR beta clonotypes restricted by HLA-C were the ones dominating the ex vivo response. Carriers of CMV plus the relevant HLA were identified by cumulative public TCR beta family frequency.

V lost 7 bases and J lost 5, with 11 bases in between. This CDR3 comprises 13 residues. CDR1 is LGHNT, CDR2 FRNRAP, per germline. The chain is built from TRBV12-5 and TRBJ1-4; D perhaps matches TRBD1 (6 bases). The clonotype was recovered from a human donor in good health (CMV status not recorded). Some clones in this sample may be carry-over from other donors' samples. Sequencing input: PBMCs. CDR3 bases: TGTGCTAGTGTCCCCCAGGGGAATGAAAAACTGTTTTTT. It is translated as CASVPQGNEKLFF.